The present entry profiles one T cell receptor beta chain with its context. The target antigen is unknown. These data originate in a study of T cell responses to AZD1222 COVID-19 vaccine. Germline values: CDR1 MGHDK, CDR2 SYGVNS. V lost 4 bases to trimming and J lost 4 bases; unmatched junction nucleotides: 12. CDR3 size: 16 residues. TCRdb keeps only in-frame clones here, not all; method: immunoSEQ multiplex PCR. The table records 150,000 or so clones, around 92% of them present only once. Whole-study findings and limits: Researchers report vaccine-associated CD4 TCRs spanning spike, with dominance at 160-218 and 743-854. Nearly half of the spike-specific TCRs reportedly recognize variant regions that carry no mutations. In a largely white British group with more females than males, clonal diversity was possibly underestimated. Following two doses of AZD1222, Spike-specific TCR breadth and depth rose.

The rearrangement links TRBV25-1 to TRBJ2-5; 7 bases fit TRBD1. The TCR sequence derives from an adult who received the AZD1222 COVID-19 vaccine. The source material was peripheral blood, sampled 28 days after the second AZD1222 dose. This chain's CDR3 is CASSVVRGKKRETQYF. The CDR3 DNA follows: TGTGCCAGCAGTGTCGTCAGGGGGAAAAAGCGAGAGACCCAGTACTTC.